This TCR beta chain was obtained from a study of blood T cells in healthy people across ages. Study-level results: Naive and antigen-experienced cells were not separated, limiting conclusive comparison.

Trimming took off 0 bases at V and 1 base at J, with 13 bases between the two ends. The CDR3 sequence is 16 residues long. The germline V gene has CDR1 SEHNR and CDR2 FQNEAQ (reference sequence). A word on this clonotype: Its antigen is not known.

There were healthy Caucasian individuals from Russia, aged 6 to 90, serving as donors. Peripheral blood from each donor was collected in a volume of ten milliliters. For the second PCR, which ran for roughly 6 to 11 cycles, a sample-barcoded 5' primer and a J-beta primer mix were used. Samples each returned at least 2.5 million CDR3-containing paired-end reads. TCRdb re-called the 5' RACE reads with MiXCR, one entry per CDR3 protein. The repertoire holds 700,000 to 950,000 distinct CDR3 sequences, with more than 40% as singletons. The source is a woman in her sixties in good health. Sequenced material: blood. The chain couples TRBV7-9 to TRBJ2-7; possibly TRBD1 or TRBD2 for D (5 bases each). CDR3: CASSLAWGRASYEQYF. The CDR3 coding sequence is TGTGCCAGCAGCTTAGCCTGGGGACGGGCATCCTACGAGCAGTACTTC. The full variable domain, with the rest looked up from reference TRBV7-9 and TRBJ2-7, is DTGVSQNPRHKITKRGQNVTFRCDPISEHNRLYWYRQTLGQGPEFLTYFQNEAQLEKSRLLSDRFSAERPKGSFSTLEIQRTEQGDSAMYLCASSLAWGRASYEQYFGPGTRLTVT.